This is a list of T cell receptor beta chains from one sample in a study of blood T cells in healthy people across ages. From the 5' RACE reads, TCRdb called clonotypes with MiXCR, one entry per CDR3 protein. The sample records 700,000 to 900,000 distinct CDR3 sequences, about 26% being singletons. These data were also reused for a study on T cells of mothers and their children.

Sequenced material: blood. The receptors shown here come from a boy younger than 18 in good health. CDR3s include the opening cysteine and the closing phenylalanine or tryptophan. Fields, in order: D gene, V gene, J gene, clone size, CDR3 protein, CDR3 DNA. D genes are given only for firm matches. Expanded clones get a size class; other rows say once, few or many, or leave the size out.

D: NA; V: TRBV7-9; J: TRBJ1-2; size: few; CDR3: CACSLAPFYGYTF; DNA: TGTGCCTGCAGCTTAGCCCCTTTCTATGGCTACACCTTC
D: TRBD1; V: TRBV6-5; J: TRBJ2-5; size: few; CDR3: CASSPSTGAETQYF; DNA: TGTGCCAGCAGTCCTTCTACAGGGGCAGAGACCCAGTACTTC
D: TRBD1; V: TRBV3-1; J: TRBJ1-3; size: few; CDR3: CASKPGTAGNTIYF; DNA: TGTGCCAGCAAACCGGGGACAGCTGGAAACACCATATATTTT
D: TRBD1; V: TRBV5-1; J: TRBJ2-5; size: NA; CDR3: CASTPWTGEETQYF; DNA: TGCGCCAGCACCCCTTGGACAGGCGAAGAGACCCAGTACTTC
D: NA; V: TRBV1; J: TRBJ1-6; size: NA; CDR3: CTSSPQGTYNSPLHF; DNA: TGCACCAGCAGCCCACAGGGAACCTATAATTCACCCCTCCACTTT
D: TRBD1; V: TRBV5-6; J: TRBJ2-5; size: few; CDR3: CASSTRQGETQYF; DNA: TGTGCCAGCAGCACCAGACAGGGGGAGACCCAGTACTTC
D: TRBD2; V: TRBV6-5; J: TRBJ2-5; size: NA; CDR3: CATRSGTQETQYF; DNA: TGTGCCACCCGGAGCGGGACCCAAGAGACCCAGTACTTC
D: NA; V: TRBV6-5; J: TRBJ2-7; size: NA; CDR3: CATGTSYGEQYF; DNA: TGTGCCACCGGCACTAGCTATGGCGAGCAGTACTTC
D: TRBD2; V: TRBV6-5; J: TRBJ2-3; size: few; CDR3: CASSYLTGTSGGNTDTQYF; DNA: TGTGCCAGCAGTTACTTAACCGGGACTAGCGGGGGGAACACAGATACGCAGTATTTT
D: NA; V: TRBV6-5; J: TRBJ2-1; size: few; CDR3: CASRPLGGSDEQFF; DNA: TGTGCCAGCAGGCCTCTAGGGGGGAGCGATGAGCAGTTCTTC
D: TRBD1; V: TRBV5-1; J: TRBJ2-5; size: NA; CDR3: CASSYQGAGETQYF; DNA: TGCGCCAGCAGCTACCAGGGGGCGGGAGAGACCCAGTACTTC
D: TRBD1; V: TRBV13; J: TRBJ2-7; size: NA; CDR3: CASSLGDRGLSQYF; DNA: TGTGCCAGCAGCTTAGGGGACAGGGGATTGTCGCAGTACTTC